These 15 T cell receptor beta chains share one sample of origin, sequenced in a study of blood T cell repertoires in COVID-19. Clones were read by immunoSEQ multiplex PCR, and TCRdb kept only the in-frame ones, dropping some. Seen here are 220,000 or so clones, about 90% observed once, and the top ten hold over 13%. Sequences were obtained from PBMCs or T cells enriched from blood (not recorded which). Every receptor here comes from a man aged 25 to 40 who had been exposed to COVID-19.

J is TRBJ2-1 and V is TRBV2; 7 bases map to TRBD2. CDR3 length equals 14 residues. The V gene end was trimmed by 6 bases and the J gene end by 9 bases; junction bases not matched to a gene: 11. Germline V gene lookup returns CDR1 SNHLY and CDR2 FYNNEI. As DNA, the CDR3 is TGTGCCAGCAGGACCTCCCCTAGCGGAGGTGAGCAGTTCTTC. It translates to CASRTSPSGGEQFF.

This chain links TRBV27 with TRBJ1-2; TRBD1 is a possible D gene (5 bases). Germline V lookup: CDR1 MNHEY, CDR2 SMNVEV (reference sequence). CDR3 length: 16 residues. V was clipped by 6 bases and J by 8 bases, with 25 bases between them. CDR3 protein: CASRSARTQVYGGYTF. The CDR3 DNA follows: TGTGCCAGCAGGTCCGCGCGAACACAGGTTTACGGGGGCTACACCTTC.

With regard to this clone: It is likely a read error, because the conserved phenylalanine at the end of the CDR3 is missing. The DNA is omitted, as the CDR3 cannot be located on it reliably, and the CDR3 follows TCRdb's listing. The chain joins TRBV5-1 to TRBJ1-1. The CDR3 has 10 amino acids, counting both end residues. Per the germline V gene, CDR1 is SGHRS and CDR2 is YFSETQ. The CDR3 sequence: CASSSRGDNG.

This CDR3 is CASSQGTPYEQYF. The CDR3 DNA reads TGCGCCAGCAGCCAGGGGACACCCTACGAGCAGTACTTC. This rearrangement joins TRBV5-1 to TRBJ2-7; the D gene is possibly TRBD1 (6 bases). The V end lost 4 bases, the J end lost 2 bases, and 10 bases lay between the germline ends. Looked up from germline, CDR1 is SGHRS and CDR2 is YFSETQ. CDR3 length: 13 amino acids.

The DNA for the CDR3 is TGTGCCAGCAGCTTACCCTCAGAACTCGAGGACTATGGCTACACCTTC. Residues: CASSLPSELEDYGYTF. The chain uses TRBV7-8 and TRBJ1-2; D not certain. Looked up from germline, CDR1 is SGHVS and CDR2 is FQNEAQ. The V end lost 2 bases, the J end lost 3 bases, and 16 bases lay between the germline ends. The CDR3 runs 16 residues.

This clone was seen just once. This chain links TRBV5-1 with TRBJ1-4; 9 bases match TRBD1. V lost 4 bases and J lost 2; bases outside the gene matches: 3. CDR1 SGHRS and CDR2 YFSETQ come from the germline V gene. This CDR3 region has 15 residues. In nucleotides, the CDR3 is TGCGCCAGCAGCGTACAGGGGGCCACTAATGAAAAACTGTTTTTT. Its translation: CASSVQGATNEKLFF.

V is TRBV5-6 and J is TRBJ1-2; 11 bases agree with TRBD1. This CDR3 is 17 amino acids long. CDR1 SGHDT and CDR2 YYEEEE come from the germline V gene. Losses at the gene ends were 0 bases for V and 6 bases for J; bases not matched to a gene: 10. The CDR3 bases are TGTGCCAGCAGCTTGGAGGACCGGGACAGGGGGTCGGATGGCTACACCTTC. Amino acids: CASSLEDRDRGSDGYTF.

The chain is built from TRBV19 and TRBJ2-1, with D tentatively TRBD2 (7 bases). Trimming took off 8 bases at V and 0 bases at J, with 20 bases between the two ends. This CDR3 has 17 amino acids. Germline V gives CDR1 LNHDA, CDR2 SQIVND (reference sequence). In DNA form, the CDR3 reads TGTGCCAGTCTCCAACCCTCGGGGGGCCCCTCCTACAATGAGCAGTTCTTC. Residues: CASLQPSGGPSYNEQFF.

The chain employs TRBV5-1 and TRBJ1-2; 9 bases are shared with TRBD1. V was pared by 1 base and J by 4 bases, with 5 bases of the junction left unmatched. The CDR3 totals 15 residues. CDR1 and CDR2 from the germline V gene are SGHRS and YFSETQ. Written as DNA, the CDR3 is TGCGCCAGCAGCTTGACAGGGGGCGACCTCTATGGCTACACCTTC. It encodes CASSLTGGDLYGYTF.

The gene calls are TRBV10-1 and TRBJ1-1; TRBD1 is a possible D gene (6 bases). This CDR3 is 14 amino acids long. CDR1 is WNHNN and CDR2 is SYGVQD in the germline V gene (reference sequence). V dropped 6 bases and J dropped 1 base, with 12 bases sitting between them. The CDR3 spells CASSWGLENTEAFF. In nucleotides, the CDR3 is TGCGCCAGCAGCTGGGGGCTGGAGAACACTGAAGCTTTCTTT.

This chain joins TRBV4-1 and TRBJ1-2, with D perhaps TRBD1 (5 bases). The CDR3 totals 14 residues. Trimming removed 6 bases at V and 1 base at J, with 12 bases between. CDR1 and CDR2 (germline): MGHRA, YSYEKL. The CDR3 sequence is CASSRTGFNYGYTF. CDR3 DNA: TGCGCCAGCAGTAGAACAGGTTTTAACTATGGCTACACCTTC.

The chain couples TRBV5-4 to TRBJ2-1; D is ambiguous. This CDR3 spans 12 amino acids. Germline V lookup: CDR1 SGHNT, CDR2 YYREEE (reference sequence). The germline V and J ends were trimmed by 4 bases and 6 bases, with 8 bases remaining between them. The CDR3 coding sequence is TGTGCCAGCAGCCAACAAACCAATGAGCAGTTCTTC. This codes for CASSQQTNEQFF. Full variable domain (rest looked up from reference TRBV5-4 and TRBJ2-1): ETGVTQSPTHLIKTRGQQVTLRCSSQSGHNTVSWYQQALGQGPQFIFQYYREEENGRGNFPPRFSGLQFPNYSSELNVNALELDDSALYLCASSQQTNEQFFGPGTRLTVL.

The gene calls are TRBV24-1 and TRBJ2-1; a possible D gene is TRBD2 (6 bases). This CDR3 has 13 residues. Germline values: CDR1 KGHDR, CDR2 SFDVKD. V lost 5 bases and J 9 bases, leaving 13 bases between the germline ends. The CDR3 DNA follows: TGTGCCACCAGTGCTGGGACTTTCAGTGAGCAGTTCTTC. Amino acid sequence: CATSAGTFSEQFF.

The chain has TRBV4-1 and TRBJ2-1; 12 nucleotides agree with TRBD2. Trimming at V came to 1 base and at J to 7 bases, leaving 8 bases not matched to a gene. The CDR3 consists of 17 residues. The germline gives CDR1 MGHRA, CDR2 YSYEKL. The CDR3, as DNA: TGCGCCAGCAGCCAAGGGGTACTAGCGGGGGGTCCGAATGAGCAGTTCTTC. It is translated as CASSQGVLAGGPNEQFF.

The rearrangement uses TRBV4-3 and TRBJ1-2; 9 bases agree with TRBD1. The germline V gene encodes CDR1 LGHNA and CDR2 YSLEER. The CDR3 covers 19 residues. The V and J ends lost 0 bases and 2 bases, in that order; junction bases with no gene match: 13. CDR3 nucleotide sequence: TGCGCCAGCAGCCAAGATTCATCGGGACAGGGTGGAATAAACTATGGCTACACCTTC. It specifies CASSQDSSGQGGINYGYTF.